What follows is one TCR beta chain and its context. Its matching antigen is unknown. The CDR3 is 14 amino acids. In germline, CDR1 is SGHNT, CDR2 YYREEE (reference sequence). The ends lost 3 bases at V and 3 bases at J; junction bases unmatched: 2. Stated time point: newly diagnosed, previously untreated cHL patient sample. Magnetic negative selection was used to purify CD4+ T cells from PBMCs that had been thawed. Acting as the comparison were PBMCs from newly diagnosed, untreated classical Hodgkin lymphoma. This entry belongs to a study of PD-1 blockade in classical Hodgkin lymphoma. Study-wide points: At baseline, newly diagnosed patients reportedly showed less TCR diversity than healthy donors. The causes of the repertoire differences, possibly disease activity or prior therapy, remain undefined.

Clones were sequenced by immunoSEQ multiplex PCR, and TCRdb holds only the in-frame ones, with some missing. The sample has 20,000 to 25,000 clones, around nine tenths seen once. The chain has TRBV5-4 and TRBJ2-5; 10 nucleotides match TRBD2. This receptor was taken from a human donor with classical Hodgkin lymphoma. The sequencing sample was made of CD4+ T cells from blood. CDR3 region: CASSSGLAEETQYF. DNA of the CDR3: TGTGCCAGCAGCTCTGGACTAGCGGAAGAGACCCAGTACTTC.